Following are 18 T cell receptor beta chains from one sample sequenced in a study of T cell responses to AZD1222 COVID-19 vaccine. Some clones are missing from TCRdb's copy, which holds only in-frame ones; the method was immunoSEQ multiplex PCR. The sample includes about 55,000 clones, 70% to 90% of them seen just once. This specimen consisted of peripheral blood, obtained on day 0 of AZD1222 vaccination. All receptors derive from an adult in good health.

The genes are TRBV6-4 and TRBJ1-1; D is undetermined. V was pared by 6 bases and J by 0 bases, with 5 bases between. The germline V gene encodes CDR1 MRHNA and CDR2 SNTAGT. The length of the CDR3 is 12 residues. CDR3 coding DNA: TGTGCCAGCAGAAATATGAACACTGAAGCTTTCTTT. Protein product: CASRNMNTEAFF.

The chain recombines TRBV6-6 with TRBJ2-7; D might be TRBD1 (6 bases). The CDR3 length is 12 residues. The germline V gene encodes CDR1 MNHNY and CDR2 SVGAGI (reference sequence). V lost 4 bases to trimming and J lost 6 bases, with 10 bases between them. As DNA, the CDR3 is TGTGCCAGCAGTTTTGACAGGCGCGAGCAGTACTTC. Translating it yields CASSFDRREQYF.

This sequence joins TRBV20-1 and TRBJ2-7; D gene uncertain. The germline V gene has CDR1 DFQATT and CDR2 SNEGSKA (reference sequence). Trimming pared 5 bases from V and 6 bases from J, leaving 11 bases between. This CDR3 spans 11 amino acids. CDR3 loop: CSALLPGEQYF. As DNA, the CDR3 is TGCAGTGCTCTCCTCCCGGGCGAGCAGTACTTC.

The rearrangement uses TRBV18 and TRBJ1-5; no clear D. Germline V lookup: CDR1 KGHSH, CDR2 LQKENI. Trimming left V 3 bases short and J 0 bases short, with 12 bases between. The CDR3 extends over 16 amino acids. CDR3 sequence reads: CASSPWDDVSNQPQHF. The CDR3, as DNA: TGTGCCAGCTCACCTTGGGATGATGTTAGCAATCAGCCCCAGCATTTT.

V and J are TRBV19 and TRBJ1-5; 7 bases fit TRBD1. The junction had 1 base not matched to a gene; V was cut back by 6 bases and J by 2 bases. Germline CDR1 and CDR2: LNHDA and SQIVND (reference sequence). The CDR3 has 13 amino acids. The DNA for the CDR3 is TGTGCCAGTAGAGGACAGGGCAATCAGCCCCAGCATTTT. Protein product: CASRGQGNQPQHF.

The chain employs TRBV7-9 and TRBJ2-1; 7 bases are a match to TRBD2. J was trimmed by 2 bases and V by 3 bases; bases with no gene match: 4. The CDR3 totals 15 residues. Germline CDR1 is SEHNR and CDR2 is FQNEAQ (reference sequence). CDR3 DNA sequence: TGTGCCAGCAGCTTTGGGCGGGAGCCCTACAATGAGCAGTTCTTC. It encodes CASSFGREPYNEQFF.

V usage is TRBV7-9 and J usage is TRBJ1-3; TRBD1 aligns across 7 bases. Trimming at V came to 5 bases and at J to 3 bases, leaving 10 bases not matched to a gene. Germline V gene sequence: CDR1 SEHNR, CDR2 FQNEAQ (reference sequence). This CDR3 has 16 residues. The CDR3 protein is CASSPSGGPFGNTIYF. The CDR3 nucleotides are TGTGCCAGCAGCCCATCAGGGGGGCCCTTTGGAAACACCATATATTTT.

The chain recombines TRBV28 with TRBJ2-7, with D uncertain. Deletions cut 4 bases from V and 4 bases from J, with 14 bases between. Per germline, CDR1 MDHEN and CDR2 SYDVKM. This CDR3 contains 14 residues. Written as DNA, the CDR3 is TGTGCCAGCAGTTCACCCCCTTCAACGTACGAGCAGTACTTC. This gives the protein CASSSPPSTYEQYF.

The J gene is TRBJ1-2, the V gene TRBV5-4, with D unresolved. V dropped 4 bases and J dropped 4 bases, with 14 bases sitting between them. The CDR3 covers 14 residues. Germline loops: CDR1 SGHNT, CDR2 YYREEE (reference sequence). The CDR3 spells CASSPRTTSYGYTF. As DNA, the CDR3 is TGTGCCAGCAGCCCACGGACGACAAGCTATGGCTACACCTTC.

The chain joins TRBV4-1 to TRBJ1-1; perhaps TRBD1 as D (6 bases). This CDR3 contains 13 residues. Germline V gene lookup returns CDR1 MGHRA and CDR2 YSYEKL. V was cut by 7 bases and J by 1 base, with 10 bases left in between. CDR3 residues: CASNREKNTEAFF. In DNA form, the CDR3 reads TGCGCCAGCAACAGGGAAAAGAACACTGAAGCTTTCTTT.

V gene TRBV5-1 combines with J gene TRBJ1-2; D possibly corresponds to TRBD1 (6 bases). Germline values: CDR1 SGHRS, CDR2 YFSETQ. This CDR3 comprises 13 residues. V was shortened by 5 bases and J by 6 bases, with 14 bases between the two germline ends. CDR3 sequence (DNA): TGCGCCAGCAGGGACACAGGGATCCATGGCTACACCTTC. As protein: CASRDTGIHGYTF.

CDR3 amino acids: CASRLGQGGNQPQHF. CDR3 coding DNA: TGTGCCAGTAGACTGGGACAGGGGGGGAATCAGCCCCAGCATTTT. V is TRBV19 and J is TRBJ1-5, with 11 bases matching TRBD1. The CDR3 length is 15 residues. The germline V gene has CDR1 LNHDA and CDR2 SQIVND (reference sequence). V lost 6 bases, J lost 4 bases, and 5 bases stayed unmatched.

The V call is TRBV7-3, the J call TRBJ2-1; the D gene is possibly TRBD2 (6 bases). This CDR3 has 13 residues. CDR1 and CDR2 from the germline V gene are SGHTA and FQGTGA. Trimming cost V 2 bases and J 9 bases, with 11 bases left between them. The CDR3 nucleotides read TGTGCCAGCAGCTTAGGAGGGGCCCTTGAGCAGTTCTTC. Protein product: CASSLGGALEQFF.

The CDR3: CASSRRSQESSGANVLTF. In DNA, the CDR3 is TGCGCCAGCAGCCGCCGTTCCCAGGAATCCTCTGGGGCCAACGTCCTGACTTTC. V usage is TRBV4-1 and J usage is TRBJ2-6; unclear D gene. The CDR3 sequence is 18 residues long. Trimming shortened V by 4 bases and J by 0 bases, and 16 bases separated the two germline ends. Looked up from germline, CDR1 is MGHRA and CDR2 is YSYEKL.

The chain has TRBV3-1 (or the pseudogene TRBV3-2) and TRBJ1-1; D ambiguous. V was clipped by 0 bases and J by 8 bases, with 13 bases between them. Germline CDR1 and CDR2: LGHDT and YNNKEL (reference sequence). The CDR3 is 14 residues long. The CDR3 region has the DNA TGTGCCAGCAGCCAAGATTTGGCGCCCGGGGAAGCTTTCTTT. It codes for CASSQDLAPGEAFF.

This clone has just one count. The V call is TRBV5-8, the J call TRBJ1-6, with TRBD1 identical over 12 bases. CDR1 is SGHTS, CDR2 YDEGEE, per germline. The CDR3 has 15 residues. Germline trimming cut 4 bases from V and 10 bases from J; bases unmatched to any gene: 6. The CDR3 is CASSPRDRGRSPLHF. The CDR3 DNA is TGTGCCAGCAGCCCAAGGGACAGGGGGCGATCACCCCTCCACTTT.

The genes are TRBV3-1 (or the pseudogene TRBV3-2) and TRBJ1-1, with a weak D call TRBD1 (5 bases). Trimming removed 4 bases from V and 11 bases from J, with 20 bases in between. Germline CDR1 is LGHDT and CDR2 is YNNKEL (reference sequence). The CDR3 consists of 14 residues. The CDR3 protein is CASSRDRLYPRAFF. CDR3 bases: TGTGCCAGCAGCCGGGACCGACTTTATCCCAGGGCTTTCTTT.

V and J are TRBV3-1 (or the pseudogene TRBV3-2) and TRBJ1-2; TRBD1 is a possible D gene (5 bases). V shed 3 bases and J shed 4 bases, with 15 bases lying between them. The CDR3 runs 15 residues. Looked up from germline, CDR1 is LGHDT and CDR2 is YNNKEL (reference sequence). Here the CDR3 reads CASSQAAGTTYGYTF. CDR3 bases: TGTGCCAGCAGCCAGGCCGCCGGGACTACCTATGGCTACACCTTC.